This is a list of T cell receptor beta chains from one sample in a study of blood T cells in healthy people across ages. TCRdb reanalysed the 5' RACE reads using MiXCR and keeps one entry per CDR3 protein. The sample comprises roughly 640,000 distinct CDR3 sequences, roughly 31% of which are singletons, and 15% to 18% rests with the top ten. The sample comprised blood. Every receptor here comes from a woman older than 75 in good health. Both conserved end residues are part of each CDR3. The order of the fields is V gene, clone size, CDR3 length, J gene, D gene, CDR3 DNA, CDR3 protein. A D gene is named only where the DNA matches it firmly. Clone sizes are given selectively: once, few, many, or a class where the clone is expanded.

v_call: TRBV6-1
clone_size: many
cdr3_length: 14
j_call: TRBJ2-5
d_call: -
cdr3_nt: TGTGCCAGCAGTGAGCGTCCGCTGCAAGAGACCCAGTACTTC
cdr3_aa: CASSERPLQETQYF

v_call: TRBV6-5
clone_size: -
cdr3_length: 11
j_call: TRBJ1-1
d_call: -
cdr3_nt: TGTGCCAGCTGGAGGGGGACTGAAGCTTTCTTT
cdr3_aa: CASWRGTEAFF

v_call: TRBV9
clone_size: many
cdr3_length: 15
j_call: TRBJ2-3
d_call: TRBD2
cdr3_nt: TGTGCCAGCAGCGTAGCGGGGGGGGACACAGATACGCAGTATTTT
cdr3_aa: CASSVAGGDTDTQYF

v_call: TRBV20-1
clone_size: many
cdr3_length: 13
j_call: TRBJ2-5
d_call: -
cdr3_nt: TGCAGTGCCTCCCCAGGGTTGGGGGAGACCCAGTACTTC
cdr3_aa: CSASPGLGETQYF

v_call: TRBV7-2
clone_size: -
cdr3_length: 16
j_call: TRBJ2-1
d_call: TRBD2
cdr3_nt: TGTGCCAGCTACAAACAGGTGGCGGGGGGCGGCAATGAGCAGTTCTTC
cdr3_aa: CASYKQVAGGGNEQFF

v_call: TRBV6-6
clone_size: many
cdr3_length: 13
j_call: TRBJ1-1
d_call: -
cdr3_nt: TGTGCCAGCAGTTACCAGGGTGGAACTGAAGCTTTCTTT
cdr3_aa: CASSYQGGTEAFF

v_call: TRBV6-2/TRBV6-3
clone_size: many
cdr3_length: 13
j_call: TRBJ1-5
d_call: -
cdr3_nt: TGTGCCAGCAGTTACGACCTAAGGCAGCCCCAGCATTTT
cdr3_aa: CASSYDLRQPQHF

v_call: TRBV5-1
clone_size: many
cdr3_length: 15
j_call: TRBJ1-3
d_call: -
cdr3_nt: TGCGCCAGCAGCTTGGATGTGGGAACTGGAAACACCATATATTTT
cdr3_aa: CASSLDVGTGNTIYF

v_call: TRBV7-9
clone_size: -
cdr3_length: 16
j_call: TRBJ1-3
d_call: -
cdr3_nt: TGTGCCAGCAGCTTAAATAACGCAGGCTCTGGAAACACCATATATTTT
cdr3_aa: CASSLNNAGSGNTIYF

v_call: TRBV4-3
clone_size: -
cdr3_length: 15
j_call: TRBJ2-2
d_call: -
cdr3_nt: TGCGCCAGCAGCCAAGATCTTAAAATCACCGGGGAGCTGTTTTTT
cdr3_aa: CASSQDLKITGELFF

v_call: TRBV27
clone_size: many
cdr3_length: 14
j_call: TRBJ2-3
d_call: TRBD1
cdr3_nt: TGTGCCAGCAGTTCAAGGACAGGGCGCCGCACGCAGTATTTT
cdr3_aa: CASSSRTGRRTQYF

v_call: TRBV6-5
clone_size: many
cdr3_length: 15
j_call: TRBJ2-1
d_call: TRBD2
cdr3_nt: TGTGCCAGCAGTTACAGTCTAGCGGGGGGTAATGAGCAGTTCTTC
cdr3_aa: CASSYSLAGGNEQFF

v_call: TRBV6-2/TRBV6-3
clone_size: many
cdr3_length: 14
j_call: TRBJ2-3
d_call: TRBD2
cdr3_nt: TGTGCCAGCAGTCGGGGGGGGCTTGGAGATACGCAGTATTTT
cdr3_aa: CASSRGGLGDTQYF

v_call: TRBV27
clone_size: -
cdr3_length: 15
j_call: TRBJ2-1
d_call: -
cdr3_nt: TGTGCCAGCAGTTCTAGCAGGGGCCCATACAATGAGCAGTTCTTC
cdr3_aa: CASSSSRGPYNEQFF

v_call: TRBV19
clone_size: few
cdr3_length: 14
j_call: TRBJ2-3
d_call: TRBD1
cdr3_nt: TGTGCCAGTAGGCGACAGGGTGGCACAGATACGCAGTATTTT
cdr3_aa: CASRRQGGTDTQYF

v_call: TRBV20-1
clone_size: many
cdr3_length: 14
j_call: TRBJ1-5
d_call: TRBD1
cdr3_nt: TGCAGTGCCTTCGACAGGGGGAGGAATCAGCCCCAGCATTTT
cdr3_aa: CSAFDRGRNQPQHF

v_call: TRBV5-1
clone_size: many
cdr3_length: 15
j_call: TRBJ2-1
d_call: TRBD2
cdr3_nt: TGCGCCAGCAGCTTGGCAGCTAGCGGGTACAATGAGCAGTTCTTC
cdr3_aa: CASSLAASGYNEQFF

v_call: TRBV10-3
clone_size: many
cdr3_length: 13
j_call: TRBJ1-4
d_call: TRBD1
cdr3_nt: TGTGCCATCAGCGATACAGGGGGCGAAAAACTGTTTTTT
cdr3_aa: CAISDTGGEKLFF

v_call: TRBV20-1
clone_size: few
cdr3_length: 13
j_call: TRBJ1-5
d_call: -
cdr3_nt: TGCAGTTCCGCGACAGGTCGAGGCCAGCCCCAGCATTTT
cdr3_aa: CSSATGRGQPQHF

v_call: TRBV9
clone_size: few
cdr3_length: 17
j_call: TRBJ2-1
d_call: TRBD2
cdr3_nt: TGTGCCAGCAGCGTACTAGCGGGGGGGCCCTCCTACAATGAGCAGTTCTTC
cdr3_aa: CASSVLAGGPSYNEQFF

v_call: TRBV29-1
clone_size: -
cdr3_length: 14
j_call: TRBJ2-7
d_call: -
cdr3_nt: TGCAGCGTTGAAGGCGTCGGGGGCCTCACCGAGCAGTACTTC
cdr3_aa: CSVEGVGGLTEQYF

v_call: TRBV2
clone_size: many
cdr3_length: 14
j_call: TRBJ2-7
d_call: TRBD1
cdr3_nt: TGTGCCAGCAGCTCGGACAGGTCGGCCTACGAGCAGTACTTC
cdr3_aa: CASSSDRSAYEQYF

v_call: TRBV9
clone_size: many
cdr3_length: 15
j_call: TRBJ2-7
d_call: -
cdr3_nt: TGTGCCAGCAGCGTAGATCTGGGGGCGCCCTACGAGCAGTACTTC
cdr3_aa: CASSVDLGAPYEQYF

v_call: TRBV7-9
clone_size: many
cdr3_length: 15
j_call: TRBJ1-2
d_call: TRBD1
cdr3_nt: TGTGCCAGCAGCTTTTACTCTACGCAGGACAGGGACTACACCTTC
cdr3_aa: CASSFYSTQDRDYTF

v_call: TRBV27
clone_size: few
cdr3_length: 15
j_call: TRBJ2-3
d_call: -
cdr3_nt: TGTGCCAGCAGCAGGACGGAACCTAGCACAGATACGCAGTATTTT
cdr3_aa: CASSRTEPSTDTQYF

v_call: TRBV11-1
clone_size: -
cdr3_length: 16
j_call: TRBJ1-1
d_call: -
cdr3_nt: TGTGCCAGCAGCTTATCCTCCACAAGGGTACACACTGAAGCTTTCTTT
cdr3_aa: CASSLSSTRVHTEAFF

v_call: TRBV4-3
clone_size: many
cdr3_length: 14
j_call: TRBJ2-7
d_call: -
cdr3_nt: TGCGCCAGCAGCCAAGGGCCGACGATGAGCGAGCAGTACTTC
cdr3_aa: CASSQGPTMSEQYF

v_call: TRBV5-1
clone_size: -
cdr3_length: 15
j_call: TRBJ1-6
d_call: -
cdr3_nt: TGCGCCAGCAGCTTGGCGGGTACGGAGCGTTCACCCCTCCACTTT
cdr3_aa: CASSLAGTERSPLHF

v_call: TRBV12-3/TRBV12-4
clone_size: once
cdr3_length: 14
j_call: TRBJ2-5
d_call: TRBD2
cdr3_nt: TGTGCCAGCAGTTTTGGCGGGGGAGGGAATGTGCAGTACTTC
cdr3_aa: CASSFGGGGNVQYF

v_call: TRBV29-1
clone_size: -
cdr3_length: 17
j_call: TRBJ2-1
d_call: TRBD2
cdr3_nt: TGCAGCGTGCGAGGACTAGCGGGGAACAGCTCCTACAATGAGCAATTCTTC
cdr3_aa: CSVRGLAGNSSYNEQFF

v_call: TRBV9
clone_size: few
cdr3_length: 13
j_call: TRBJ1-1
d_call: -
cdr3_nt: TGTGCCAGCAGCGTAAAGTCGAACACTGAAGCTTTCTTT
cdr3_aa: CASSVKSNTEAFF

v_call: TRBV29-1
clone_size: few
cdr3_length: 9
j_call: TRBJ2-3
d_call: -
cdr3_nt: TGCAGCGACGCTGGTACGCAGTATTTT
cdr3_aa: CSDAGTQYF

v_call: TRBV5-1
clone_size: once
cdr3_length: 14
j_call: TRBJ2-1
d_call: TRBD2
cdr3_nt: TGCGCCAGCAGCATAGCGGGCTCCTACAATGAGCAGTTCTTC
cdr3_aa: CASSIAGSYNEQFF

v_call: TRBV7-2
clone_size: -
cdr3_length: 13
j_call: TRBJ2-3
d_call: -
cdr3_nt: TGTGCCAGCAGCCCTACAATCCTAGATACGCAGTATTTT
cdr3_aa: CASSPTILDTQYF

v_call: TRBV6-5
clone_size: -
cdr3_length: 15
j_call: TRBJ1-6
d_call: -
cdr3_nt: TGTGCCAGCAAGCAGAGCTCCTCCTATAATTCACCCCTCCACTTT
cdr3_aa: CASKQSSSYNSPLHF

v_call: TRBV12-3/TRBV12-4
clone_size: -
cdr3_length: 11
j_call: TRBJ2-5
d_call: -
cdr3_nt: TGTGCCAGCAGTTTTTGCGGGACCCAGTACTTC
cdr3_aa: CASSFCGTQYF

v_call: TRBV6-1
clone_size: few
cdr3_length: 12
j_call: TRBJ1-2
d_call: TRBD1
cdr3_nt: TGTGCCAGCTCTACCGGGACAGGGGTTTACACCTTC
cdr3_aa: CASSTGTGVYTF

v_call: TRBV4-2
clone_size: many
cdr3_length: 14
j_call: TRBJ1-2
d_call: TRBD1
cdr3_nt: TGTGCCAGCAGCCAAGATAGGACAGGGGTCGGCTACACCTTC
cdr3_aa: CASSQDRTGVGYTF

v_call: TRBV20-1
clone_size: many
cdr3_length: 14
j_call: TRBJ2-1
d_call: TRBD2
cdr3_nt: TGCAGTGCTCCAGCCCCCGGGACTAGGAATGAGCAGTTCTTC
cdr3_aa: CSAPAPGTRNEQFF

v_call: TRBV27
clone_size: many
cdr3_length: 11
j_call: TRBJ2-5
d_call: -
cdr3_nt: TGTGCCGGGGAGCCACAAGAGACCCAGTACTTC
cdr3_aa: CAGEPQETQYF

v_call: TRBV7-3
clone_size: -
cdr3_length: 17
j_call: TRBJ2-6
d_call: -
cdr3_nt: TGTGCCAGCACCTCCGGGACATACCCTCCTGGGGCCAACGTCCTGACTTTC
cdr3_aa: CASTSGTYPPGANVLTF

v_call: TRBV7-8
clone_size: few
cdr3_length: 12
j_call: TRBJ1-1
d_call: -
cdr3_nt: TGTGCCAGCAGCCCCCACGACACTGAAGCTTTCTTT
cdr3_aa: CASSPHDTEAFF

v_call: TRBV7-2
clone_size: -
cdr3_length: 13
j_call: TRBJ2-1
d_call: -
cdr3_nt: TGTGCCAGCAGACTGGCGACCCCCAATGAGCAGTTCTTC
cdr3_aa: CASRLATPNEQFF

v_call: TRBV14
clone_size: few
cdr3_length: 17
j_call: TRBJ1-1
d_call: TRBD1
cdr3_nt: TGTGCCAGCAGCCAAGATGGGTTAAACAGGGGGGGCACTGAAGCTTTCTTT
cdr3_aa: CASSQDGLNRGGTEAFF

v_call: TRBV5-1
clone_size: -
cdr3_length: 14
j_call: TRBJ2-1
d_call: TRBD2
cdr3_nt: TGCGCCAGCGCCGGACTAGCGAACGGCAATGAGCAGTTCTTC
cdr3_aa: CASAGLANGNEQFF

v_call: TRBV20-1
clone_size: many
cdr3_length: 14
j_call: TRBJ2-5
d_call: -
cdr3_nt: TGCAGTGCTTCGGGACTCAGGTACCAAGAGACCCAGTACTTC
cdr3_aa: CSASGLRYQETQYF

v_call: TRBV20-1
clone_size: many
cdr3_length: 13
j_call: TRBJ1-2
d_call: -
cdr3_nt: TGCACCGGGAAGGCCGGAGTTGGCTATGGCTACACCTTC
cdr3_aa: CTGKAGVGYGYTF

v_call: TRBV30
clone_size: few
cdr3_length: 13
j_call: TRBJ2-7
d_call: -
cdr3_nt: TGTGCCTGGCGGTTAGGGGTGGCCTACGAGCAGTACTTC
cdr3_aa: CAWRLGVAYEQYF

v_call: TRBV9
clone_size: -
cdr3_length: 15
j_call: TRBJ2-5
d_call: TRBD2
cdr3_nt: TGCGCCAGCAGCCGGCAGGGACTAGGCGAAGAGACCCAGTACTTC
cdr3_aa: CASSRQGLGEETQYF

v_call: TRBV7-2
clone_size: few
cdr3_length: 18
j_call: TRBJ1-6
d_call: TRBD1
cdr3_nt: TGTGCCAGCAGCTTAAGAGGACAGGGCTTCTCCTATAATTCACCCCTCCACTTT
cdr3_aa: CASSLRGQGFSYNSPLHF

v_call: TRBV24-1
clone_size: -
cdr3_length: 16
j_call: TRBJ2-6
d_call: -
cdr3_nt: TGTGCCACCAGTGATCCCCTATTGACTGGGGCCAACGTCCTGACTTTC
cdr3_aa: CATSDPLLTGANVLTF